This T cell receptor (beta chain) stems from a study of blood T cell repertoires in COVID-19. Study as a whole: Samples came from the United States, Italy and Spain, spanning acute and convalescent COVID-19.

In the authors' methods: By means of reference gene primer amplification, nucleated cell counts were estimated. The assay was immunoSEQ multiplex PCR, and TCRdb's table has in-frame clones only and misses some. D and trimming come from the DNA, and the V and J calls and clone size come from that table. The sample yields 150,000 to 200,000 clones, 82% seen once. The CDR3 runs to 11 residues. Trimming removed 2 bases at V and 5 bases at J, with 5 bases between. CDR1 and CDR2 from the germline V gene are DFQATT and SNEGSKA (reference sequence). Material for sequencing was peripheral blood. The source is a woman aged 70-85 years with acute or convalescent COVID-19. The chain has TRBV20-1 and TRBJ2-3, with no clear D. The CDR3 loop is CSARFGDTQYF. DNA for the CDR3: TGCAGTGCTAGATTCGGAGATACGCAGTATTTT.